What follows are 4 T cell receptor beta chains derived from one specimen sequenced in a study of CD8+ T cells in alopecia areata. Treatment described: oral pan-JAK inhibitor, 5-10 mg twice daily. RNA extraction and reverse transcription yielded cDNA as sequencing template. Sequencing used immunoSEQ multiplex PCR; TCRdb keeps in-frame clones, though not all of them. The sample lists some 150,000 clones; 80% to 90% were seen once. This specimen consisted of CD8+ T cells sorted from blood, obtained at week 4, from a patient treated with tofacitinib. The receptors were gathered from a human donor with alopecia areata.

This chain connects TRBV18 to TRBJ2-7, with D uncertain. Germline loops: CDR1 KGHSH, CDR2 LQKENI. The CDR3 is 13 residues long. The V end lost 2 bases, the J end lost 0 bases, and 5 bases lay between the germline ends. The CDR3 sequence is CASSPGGSYEQYF. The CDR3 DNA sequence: TGTGCCAGCTCACCAGGCGGCTCCTACGAGCAGTACTTC. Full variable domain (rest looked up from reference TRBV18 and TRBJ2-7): NAGVMQNPRHLVRRRGQEARLRCSPMKGHSHVYWYRQLPEEGLKFMVYLQKENIIDESGMPKERFSAEFPKEGPSILRIQQVVRGDSAAYFCASSPGGSYEQYFGPGTRLTVT.

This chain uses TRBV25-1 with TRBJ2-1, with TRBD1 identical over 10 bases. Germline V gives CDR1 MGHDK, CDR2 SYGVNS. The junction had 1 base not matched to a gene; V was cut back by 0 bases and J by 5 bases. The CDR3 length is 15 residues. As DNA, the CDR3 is TGTGCCAGCAGTGAATATGGGACAGGGGACAATGAGCAGTTCTTC. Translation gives CASSEYGTGDNEQFF.

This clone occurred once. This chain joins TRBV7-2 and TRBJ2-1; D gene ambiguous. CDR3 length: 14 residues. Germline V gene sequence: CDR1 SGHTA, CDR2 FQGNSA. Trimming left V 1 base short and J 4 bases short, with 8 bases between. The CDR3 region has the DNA TGTGCCAGCAGCTTAGTGACACCTTACAATGAGCAGTTCTTC. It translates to CASSLVTPYNEQFF.

DNA of the CDR3: TGCGCCAGCAGCCAAGAGTGGGGCTCACCCCTCCACTTT. Translating gives CASSQEWGSPLHF. The chain couples TRBV4-3 to TRBJ1-6; D may be TRBD1 (5 bases). V lost 0 bases and J 10 bases, leaving 7 bases between the germline ends. The CDR3 is 13 amino acids. Germline V gene data show CDR1 as LGHNA and CDR2 as YSLEER.